This entry features one T cell receptor beta chain sequence. Its antigen is not known. TCRdb's table, derived via immunoSEQ multiplex PCR, lists solely in-frame clones and lacks some. Among about 220,000 clones listed, around nine tenths were seen once. This specimen comes from a study of cytomegalovirus exposure and HLA in healthy donors. Study-level findings and limits: The study labeled 150 to 200 TCR beta chains cytomegalovirus-associated. Later, an analysis found that TCR clusters from the first cohort tended to co-occur in the 95 to 150 validation repertoires. The classifier, whose performance was assessed in both the original and validation cohorts, reportedly diagnosed cytomegalovirus status with high specificity and sensitivity. Many donors shared some public TCRs, even though most TCR sequences were rare.

This clonotype originated in a young woman in good health and CMV-seronegative. Material: PBMCs.

In nucleotides, the CDR3 is TGTGCCAGCAAGACTAGCGGGTTATTGGACGAGCAGTACTTC. Translation: CASKTSGLLDEQYF. V gene TRBV27 combines with J gene TRBJ2-7; TRBD2 matches 10 bases. V lost 7 bases and J lost 5; bases outside the gene matches: 8. CDR3 size: 14 residues. The V gene's germline CDR1 is MNHEY and CDR2 SMNVEV (reference sequence).